The sequence of this T cell receptor beta chain was determined in a study of blood T cell repertoires in COVID-19. Looked up from germline, CDR1 is SGHRS and CDR2 is YFSETQ. The CDR3 is made up of 14 amino acids. Unmatched junction bases numbered 9, after V lost 5 bases and J lost 8 bases. Produced via immunoSEQ multiplex PCR; TCRdb's table is partial and in-frame only. Here the sample spans a few hundred thousand clones, about 90% being singletons. This TCR came from a man aged 18-30 years with COVID-19, enrolled during active disease. V and J are TRBV5-1 and TRBJ1-2; 10 positions agree with TRBD1. The specimen sequenced was peripheral blood. The CDR3 nucleotides are TGCGCCAGCAGTGAAGCAGGGACAGGGGAAGGCTACACCTTC. Translated, it gives CASSEAGTGEGYTF.